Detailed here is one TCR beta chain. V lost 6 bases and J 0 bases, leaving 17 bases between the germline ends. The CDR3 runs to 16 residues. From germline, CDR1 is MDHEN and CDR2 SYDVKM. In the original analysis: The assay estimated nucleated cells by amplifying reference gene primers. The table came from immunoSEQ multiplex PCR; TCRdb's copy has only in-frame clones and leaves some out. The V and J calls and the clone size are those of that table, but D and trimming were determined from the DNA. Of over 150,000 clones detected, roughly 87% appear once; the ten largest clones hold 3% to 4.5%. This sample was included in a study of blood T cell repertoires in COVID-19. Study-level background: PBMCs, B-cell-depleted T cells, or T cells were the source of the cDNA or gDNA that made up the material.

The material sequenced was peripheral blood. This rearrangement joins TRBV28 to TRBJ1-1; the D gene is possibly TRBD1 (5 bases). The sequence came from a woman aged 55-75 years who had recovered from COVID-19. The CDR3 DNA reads TGTGCCAGCAGCCCTTGGCCCAGGGCCTTGAACACTGAAGCTTTCTTT. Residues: CASSPWPRALNTEAFF.